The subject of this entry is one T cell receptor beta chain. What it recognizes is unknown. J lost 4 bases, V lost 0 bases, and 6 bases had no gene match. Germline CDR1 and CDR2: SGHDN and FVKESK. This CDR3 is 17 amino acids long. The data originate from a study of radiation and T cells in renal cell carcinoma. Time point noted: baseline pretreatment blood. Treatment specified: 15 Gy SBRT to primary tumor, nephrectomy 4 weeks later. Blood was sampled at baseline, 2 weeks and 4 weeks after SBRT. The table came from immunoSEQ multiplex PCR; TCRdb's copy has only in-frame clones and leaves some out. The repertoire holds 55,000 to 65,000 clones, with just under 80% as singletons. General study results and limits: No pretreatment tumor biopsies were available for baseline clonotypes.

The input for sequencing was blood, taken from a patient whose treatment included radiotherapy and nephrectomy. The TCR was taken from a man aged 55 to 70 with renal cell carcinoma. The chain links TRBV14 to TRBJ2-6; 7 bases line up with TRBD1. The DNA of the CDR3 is TGTGCCAGCAGCCAAGACCCCACAGGGGCCGGGGCCAACGTCCTGACTTTC. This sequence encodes CASSQDPTGAGANVLTF.